These 9 T cell receptor beta chains came from one sample sequenced in a study of spatial heterogeneity in lung cancer. The study, taken as a whole, reports: The number of expanded tumor alpha and beta chains correlated with mutation number.

Time point denoted: sample taken at primary tumor resection. No antigen has been identified for these receptors. One entry per CDR3 protein results from TCRdb running MiXCR on the 5' RACE reads. The sample yields 8,000 to 9,500 distinct CDR3 sequences, more than 3.5% seen once. The source material was lung tumor tissue, sampled at surgery. The receptors stem from a female donor with early-stage non-small cell lung cancer.

This clonotype occurred many times. This chain connects TRBV29-1 to TRBJ2-1, with 14 bases lining up with TRBD2. The germline CDR1 and CDR2 sequences are SQVTM and ANQGSEA. The length of the CDR3 is 14 residues. J lost 9 bases, V lost 7 bases, and 8 bases had no gene match. The CDR3 region is CSATTGTSGSEQFF. The CDR3, as DNA: TGCAGCGCGACCACCGGGACTAGCGGGAGTGAGCAGTTCTTC.

This clonotype was counted at least ten times. The chain links TRBV14 to TRBJ2-1, with TRBD1 identical over 7 bases. CDR1 is SGHDN and CDR2 is FVKESK in the germline V gene. Trimming took 4 bases from V and 9 from J; bases not matched to a gene: 3. This CDR3 has 12 residues. The CDR3 nucleotides read TGTGCCAGCAGCCCTCACAGGGGTGAGCAGTTCTTC. Translating it yields CASSPHRGEQFF.

In the case of this clonotype: This could be a read error, since a much larger clone is one nucleotide away. The chain couples TRBV28 to TRBJ1-5, with D perhaps TRBD1 (6 bases). CDR3 size: 13 residues. The V gene's germline CDR1 is MDHEN and CDR2 SYDVKM. The CDR3 DNA follows: TGTGCCAGCATTAACAGGGTAAATCAGCACCAGCATTTT. It codes for CASINRVNQHQHF.

The V gene is TRBV12-3 or TRBV12-4, the J gene TRBJ1-5; unclear D gene. V dropped 2 bases and J dropped 4 bases, with 9 bases sitting between them. The CDR3 consists of 14 residues. The DNA for the CDR3 is TGTGCCAGCAGTTTACAGGCCATGAATCAGCCCCAGCATTTT. Translating it yields CASSLQAMNQPQHF.

This clonotype was recorded many times. J is TRBJ2-2 and V is TRBV4-2, with 11 bases fitting TRBD2. The germline CDR1 and CDR2 sequences are LGHNA and YNFKEQ. The ends lost 3 bases at V and 8 bases at J; junction bases unmatched: 8. The CDR3 runs 16 residues. The CDR3 protein is CASSQTSGTEHGELFF. Here the CDR3 DNA reads TGTGCCAGCAGCCAGACTAGCGGGACCGAACATGGGGAGCTGTTTTTT.

This clonotype was detected ten times or more. The V gene is TRBV29-1, the J gene TRBJ2-3; 11 nucleotides align to TRBD2. The CDR3 sequence is 15 residues long. The V segment lost 4 bases and the J segment 3 bases; nucleotides outside the gene matches: 6. CDR1 SQVTM and CDR2 ANQGSEA come from the germline V gene. CDR3: CSVVPGLAETDTQYF. CDR3 bases: TGCAGCGTTGTCCCGGGACTAGCGGAGACAGATACGCAGTATTTT.

This clonotype showed up many times. CDR3 DNA sequence: TGTGCCAGCAGCGTGAACACGGGACTAGCTTTCCACGAGCAGTACTTC. Its protein is CASSVNTGLAFHEQYF. J is TRBJ2-7 and V is TRBV9; TRBD2 agrees at 9 bases. Germline CDR1 SGDLS, CDR2 YYNGEE. This CDR3 contains 16 residues. The trim removed 2 bases at V and 5 bases at J, leaving 11 bases unmatched.

Within the sample, this clonotype is medium-sized. V and J are TRBV6-2 or TRBV6-3 and TRBJ2-6; D uncertain. V was pared by 5 bases and J by 4 bases, with 6 bases between. Germline CDR1 MNHEY, CDR2 SVGEGT. This CDR3 contains 13 residues. CDR3 residues: CASSLGGANVLTF. The CDR3, as DNA: TGTGCCAGCAGTCTAGGAGGGGCCAACGTCCTGACTTTC.

This sequence joins TRBV5-4 and TRBJ2-2; possibly TRBD2 for D (6 bases). CDR3 length: 13 residues. Trimming took 3 bases from V and 5 from J, leaving 8 bases between them. The germline gives CDR1 SGHNT, CDR2 YYREEE (reference sequence). In nucleotides, the CDR3 is TGTGCCAGCAGCTCCCGGGGGACCGGGGAGCTGTTTTTT. Translation gives CASSSRGTGELFF.